The T cell receptor (beta chain) described here comes from a study of blood T cell repertoires in COVID-19. About the study: The study drew acute and convalescent COVID-19 samples from the United States, Italy and Spain. Nucleic acid was either cDNA or gDNA, and it came from T cells, B-cell-depleted T cells, or PBMCs.

CDR3 length: 13 amino acids. The germline V gene encodes CDR1 SQVTM and CDR2 ANQGSEA. V was clipped by 6 bases and J by 8 bases, with 14 bases between them. The protocol was immunoSEQ multiplex PCR, while the TCRdb copy is restricted to in-frame clones and leaves out a portion. The sample carries 200,000 to 250,000 clones, less than 90% recorded once. The specimen was peripheral blood. V usage is TRBV29-1 and J usage is TRBJ1-6; the D gene is possibly TRBD1 (6 bases). This TCR derives from a woman older than 75 with active or convalescent COVID-19. Written as DNA, the CDR3 is TGCAGCGTCCGACAGGATGCCGATTCACCCCTCCACTTT. Translated: CSVRQDADSPLHF.